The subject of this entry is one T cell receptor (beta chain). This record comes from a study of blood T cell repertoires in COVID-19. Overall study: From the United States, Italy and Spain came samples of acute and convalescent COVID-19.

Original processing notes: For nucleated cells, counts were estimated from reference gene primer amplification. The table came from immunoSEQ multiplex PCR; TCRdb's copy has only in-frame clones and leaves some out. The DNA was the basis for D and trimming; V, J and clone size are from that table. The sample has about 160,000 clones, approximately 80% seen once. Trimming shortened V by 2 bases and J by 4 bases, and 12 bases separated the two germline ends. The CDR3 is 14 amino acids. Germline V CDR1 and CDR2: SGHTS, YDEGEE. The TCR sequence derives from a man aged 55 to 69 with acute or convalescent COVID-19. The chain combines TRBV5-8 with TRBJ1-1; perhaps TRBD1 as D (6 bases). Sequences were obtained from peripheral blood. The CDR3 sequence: CASSFITGTTEAFF. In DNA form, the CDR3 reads TGTGCCAGCAGCTTTATCACAGGGACCACTGAAGCTTTCTTT.